Below, 30 T cell receptor beta chains from the same sample are listed, as sequenced in a study of blood T cell repertoires in COVID-19. Here immunoSEQ multiplex PCR was the method, and the copy in TCRdb shows in-frame clones only, minus some. In the table there are 140,000 or so clones, 65% to 85% of which are singletons. The source material was peripheral blood. These receptors all come from a man aged 50 to 60 with active or convalescent COVID-19.

In this sample, this clone turned up once. The genes are TRBV9 and TRBJ1-3; D might be TRBD1 (6 bases). CDR1 is SGDLS, CDR2 YYNGEE, per germline. There are 15 residues in the CDR3. The V end lost 0 bases, the J end lost 2 bases, and 9 bases lay between the germline ends. The CDR3 DNA reads TGTGCCAGCAGCGTAGATAACAGGGCTGGAAACACCATATATTTT. Protein product: CASSVDNRAGNTIYF.

This chain connects TRBV27 to TRBJ1-2, with 8 positions matching TRBD1. V lost 4 bases, J lost 8 bases, and 9 bases stayed unmatched. CDR3 length: 14 residues. Germline assignment: CDR1 MNHEY and CDR2 SMNVEV (reference sequence). CDR3: CASSSQGARGGYTF. In nucleotides, the CDR3 is TGTGCCAGCAGTTCCCAGGGGGCGAGGGGAGGCTACACCTTC.

This chain joins TRBV28 and TRBJ2-5; no clear D. The ends were cut back, 6 bases at V and 1 base at J, with 12 bases in the middle. The CDR3 length is 14 residues. The germline V gene has CDR1 MDHEN and CDR2 SYDVKM. This CDR3 is CASSQGGFQETQYF. The CDR3, as DNA: TGTGCCAGCAGCCAAGGCGGTTTCCAAGAGACCCAGTACTTC.

The chain couples TRBV19 to TRBJ1-4; possible D gene TRBD1, 5 bases. Germline CDR1 and CDR2: LNHDA and SQIVND (reference sequence). This CDR3 has 14 residues. V was trimmed by 6 bases and J by 8 bases, leaving 16 bases between them. CDR3 amino acids: CASRTSGGTEKLFF. The CDR3, as DNA: TGTGCCAGTAGAACCTCCGGGGGAACCGAAAAACTGTTTTTT.

V gene TRBV19 combines with J gene TRBJ1-5; D perhaps matches TRBD1 (6 bases). The CDR3 consists of 14 residues. From germline, CDR1 is LNHDA and CDR2 SQIVND (reference sequence). The V end was cut by 6 bases, the J end by 2 bases, with 11 bases between. The CDR3 here is CASRGRGGNQPQHF. The CDR3 DNA reads TGTGCCAGTAGAGGCAGGGGAGGCAATCAGCCCCAGCATTTT. The variable domain in full, completed from reference TRBV19 and TRBJ1-5, reads DGGITQSPKYLFRKEGQNVTLSCEQNLNHDAMYWYRQDPGQGLRLIYYSQIVNDFQKGDIAEGYSVSREKKESFPLTVTSAQKNPTAFYLCASRGRGGNQPQHFGDGTRLSIL.

The V call is TRBV28, the J call TRBJ1-4, with D possibly being TRBD1 (6 bases). This CDR3 has 15 residues. Germline V lookup: CDR1 MDHEN, CDR2 SYDVKM. Trimming removed 8 bases from V and 4 bases from J, with 17 bases in between. The CDR3 DNA reads as TGTGCCAGCCGACGGGGGGCGGAGGGTAATGAAAAACTGTTTTTT. The encoded protein is CASRRGAEGNEKLFF.

The chain employs TRBV16 and TRBJ1-2; possible D gene TRBD1, 6 bases. Trimming took off 4 bases at V and 3 bases at J, with 9 bases between the two ends. This CDR3 contains 13 residues. Germline assignment: CDR1 KGHSY and CDR2 FQNENV. Here the CDR3 DNA reads TGTGCCAGCAGCCGAGGGGGGGACTATGGCTACACCTTC. Encoded protein: CASSRGGDYGYTF.

This chain joins TRBV30 and TRBJ2-7; 10 bases agree with TRBD1. V gave up 6 bases and J gave up 5 bases; unmatched junction bases: 7. The CDR3 length is 13 residues. Per germline, CDR1 GTSNPN and CDR2 SVGIG (reference sequence). Here the CDR3 reads CACSRTGGDEQYF. The DNA for the CDR3 is TGTGCCTGTTCCAGGACAGGGGGGGACGAGCAGTACTTC.

This sequence joins TRBV23-1 and TRBJ2-2; D perhaps matches TRBD2 (7 bases). TRBV23-1 is identified as an open reading frame with a role that is uncertain. There are 14 residues in the CDR3. Trimming pared 6 bases from V and 2 bases from J, leaving 10 bases between. CDR3 in amino acids: CASRGGANTGELFF. In nucleotides, the CDR3 is TGCGCCAGCAGAGGGGGGGCAAACACCGGGGAGCTGTTTTTT.

The chain has TRBV18 and TRBJ1-1, with TRBD1 matching over 8 bases. Germline V gene sequence: CDR1 KGHSH, CDR2 LQKENI. This CDR3 has 17 residues. With 3 bases clipped from V and 1 base from J, the junction kept 10 bases outside the gene matches. CDR3 loop: CASSPLPRTGPNTEAFF. Written as DNA, the CDR3 is TGTGCCAGCTCACCCTTACCACGGACAGGGCCGAACACTGAAGCTTTCTTT. The full variable domain, with the rest looked up from reference TRBV18 and TRBJ1-1, is NAGVMQNPRHLVRRRGQEARLRCSPMKGHSHVYWYRQLPEEGLKFMVYLQKENIIDESGMPKERFSAEFPKEGPSILRIQQVVRGDSAAYFCASSPLPRTGPNTEAFFGQGTRLTVV.

The J gene is TRBJ1-3, the V gene TRBV10-1; no reliable D call. The CDR3 has 16 residues. Germline V gene lookup returns CDR1 WNHNN and CDR2 SYGVQD (reference sequence). Trimming took 3 bases from V and 0 from J, leaving 12 bases between them. In nucleotides, the CDR3 is TGCGCCAGCAGTGAAACCCACCCGAGCTCTGGAAACACCATATATTTT. Encoded protein: CASSETHPSSGNTIYF.

V usage is TRBV7-9 and J usage is TRBJ2-1, with 14 bases lining up with TRBD2. Germline V gives CDR1 SEHNR, CDR2 FQNEAQ (reference sequence). Trimming at V came to 5 bases and at J to 8 bases, leaving 5 bases not matched to a gene. The CDR3 consists of 15 residues. CDR3 nucleotide sequence: TGTGCCAGCAGCCCGGGACTAGCGGGAGTGGATGAGCAGTTCTTC. Translated, it gives CASSPGLAGVDEQFF.

This chain joins TRBV28 and TRBJ2-1, with a possible D match to TRBD2 (7 bases). Trimming removed 6 bases at V and 4 bases at J, with 10 bases between. This CDR3 has 13 amino acids. Germline loops: CDR1 MDHEN, CDR2 SYDVKM. CDR3 DNA: TGTGCCAGCAGAAGGGGGGGGTACAATGAGCAGTTCTTC. Translated, it gives CASRRGGYNEQFF.

This chain joins TRBV28 and TRBJ2-1; maybe TRBD2 (6 bases). CDR3 length: 15 residues. Trimming stripped 7 bases from V and 3 bases from J, with 16 bases between. CDR1 MDHEN and CDR2 SYDVKM come from the germline V gene. CDR3 sequence: CASTPGLLLYNEQFF. CDR3 nucleotides: TGTGCCAGCACCCCTGGACTACTCCTCTACAATGAGCAGTTCTTC.

The chain carries TRBV6-6 and TRBJ2-7; D call uncertain. From germline, CDR1 is MNHNY and CDR2 SVGAGI (reference sequence). The CDR3 covers 14 residues. Trimming stripped 2 bases from V and 4 bases from J, with 12 bases between. CDR3 DNA sequence: TGTGCCAGCAGTTACCGTGACACCTCTTACGAGCAGTACTTC. The encoded protein is CASSYRDTSYEQYF.

The genes are TRBV7-9 and TRBJ1-1, with 12 bases aligning to TRBD1. The CDR3 runs 17 residues. Germline loops: CDR1 SEHNR, CDR2 FQNEAQ (reference sequence). V lost 5 bases to trimming and J lost 1 base; unmatched junction nucleotides: 8. The CDR3 region is CASSRRGQGAPNTEAFF. The CDR3 coding sequence is TGTGCCAGCAGCCGCCGGGGACAGGGGGCTCCGAACACTGAAGCTTTCTTT.

The V gene is TRBV28, the J gene TRBJ2-7, with 8 bases aligning to TRBD2. CDR3 size: 14 residues. CDR1 is MDHEN, CDR2 SYDVKM, per germline. V shed 6 bases and J 1 base; nucleotides not matched to a gene: 5. The CDR3 sequence is CASRIAGSSYEQYF. In nucleotides, the CDR3 is TGTGCCAGCAGGATAGCGGGATCGTCCTACGAGCAGTACTTC.

V gene TRBV7-3 combines with J gene TRBJ2-2, with TRBD2 matching over 16 bases. The CDR3 is 16 amino acids. The germline CDR1 and CDR2 sequences are SGHTA and FQGTGA. V was pared by 5 bases and J by 6 bases, with 3 bases of the junction left unmatched. CDR3 sequence: CASSLGTSGRAGELFF. The CDR3 coding sequence is TGTGCCAGCAGCCTCGGGACTAGCGGGAGGGCCGGGGAGCTGTTTTTT.

The J gene is TRBJ2-3, the V gene TRBV7-8; a possible D gene is TRBD2 (7 bases). V lost 3 bases and J lost 3, with 13 bases in between. Per germline, CDR1 SGHVS and CDR2 FQNEAQ. The CDR3 loop spans 15 amino acids. The CDR3 region has the DNA TGTGCCAGCAGCTTCGGGGGGCTACGAACAGATACGCAGTATTTT. Encoded protein: CASSFGGLRTDTQYF.

This clone was observed once. The chain is built from TRBV24-1 and TRBJ1-4, with 8 bases matching TRBD1. The trim removed 5 bases at V and 6 bases at J, leaving 4 bases unmatched. Per germline, CDR1 KGHDR and CDR2 SFDVKD. This CDR3 comprises 14 residues. The CDR3 protein is CATSGTGRDEKLFF. The DNA of the CDR3 is TGTGCCACCAGTGGGACAGGGAGAGATGAAAAACTGTTTTTT.

This clone has ten or more counts. The chain links TRBV20-1 to TRBJ2-7; a possible D gene is TRBD2 (6 bases). CDR1 and CDR2 from the germline V gene are DFQATT and SNEGSKA (reference sequence). The CDR3 consists of 11 residues. The V end was cut by 5 bases, the J end by 5 bases, with 10 bases between. In nucleotides, the CDR3 is TGCAGTGCTCCCCGCGGGAACGAGCAGTACTTC. Its translation is CSAPRGNEQYF.

This chain uses TRBV5-4 with TRBJ2-3, with D possibly matching TRBD2 (5 bases). Germline V gene data show CDR1 as SGHNT and CDR2 as YYREEE (reference sequence). There are 17 residues in the CDR3. V was trimmed by 4 bases and J by 1 base, leaving 19 bases between them. The CDR3 DNA is TGTGCCAGCAGCCCTACCCCCTCTACGAGGGGCACAGATACGCAGTATTTT. Protein sequence: CASSPTPSTRGTDTQYF. The complete variable domain, with remaining parts taken from reference TRBV5-4 and TRBJ2-3, reads ETGVTQSPTHLIKTRGQQVTLRCSSQSGHNTVSWYQQALGQGPQFIFQYYREEENGRGNFPPRFSGLQFPNYSSELNVNALELDDSALYLCASSPTPSTRGTDTQYFGPGTRLTVL.

The V gene is TRBV4-1, the J gene TRBJ2-7, with 9 bases matching TRBD1. V dropped 6 bases and J dropped 4; count of bases not matched to a gene: 7. Germline CDR1 is MGHRA and CDR2 is YSYEKL. The CDR3 is 14 amino acids. The CDR3 region has the DNA TGCGCCAGCAGGCTCACAGGGGGCGCGTACGAGCAGTACTTC. Translated: CASRLTGGAYEQYF.

This chain links TRBV3-1 (or the pseudogene TRBV3-2) with TRBJ1-2, with D possibly being TRBD1 (5 bases). Between the trimmed V and J ends, which lost 1 base and 6 bases, there was a span of 21 bases. The CDR3 runs to 17 residues. The germline V gene encodes CDR1 LGHDT and CDR2 YNNKEL (reference sequence). This CDR3 is CASSQAFRGGRGDGYTF. CDR3 DNA: TGTGCCAGCAGCCAAGCTTTTAGGGGCGGGCGGGGTGATGGCTACACCTTC.

The chain couples TRBV2 to TRBJ1-2; D is possibly TRBD1 (6 bases). CDR1 is SNHLY and CDR2 is FYNNEI in the germline V gene. The CDR3 has 14 amino acids. Between the trimmed V and J ends, which lost 6 bases and 4 bases, there was a span of 15 bases. CDR3 region: CASSPDRHPYGYTF. The DNA for the CDR3 is TGTGCCAGCAGCCCCGACAGGCACCCCTATGGCTACACCTTC.

J is TRBJ1-2 and V is TRBV4-1; TRBD1 might be the D (6 bases). The CDR3 sequence is 15 residues long. Per the germline V gene, CDR1 is MGHRA and CDR2 is YSYEKL. Trimming pared 0 bases from V and 8 bases from J, leaving 16 bases between. CDR3 bases: TGCGCCAGCAGCCAAGACCAGCAGGGGTTGCGGGGCTACACCTTC. Amino acid sequence: CASSQDQQGLRGYTF.

There are a few counts of this clone. The V gene is TRBV3-1 (or the pseudogene TRBV3-2), the J gene TRBJ2-1, with 7 bases fitting TRBD1. V lost 4 bases and J lost 4; bases outside the gene matches: 7. The CDR3 runs to 15 residues. In germline, CDR1 is LGHDT, CDR2 YNNKEL (reference sequence). The CDR3 nucleotides are TGTGCCAGCAGCCCTTATCCACAGGGGTACAATGAGCAGTTCTTC. It codes for CASSPYPQGYNEQFF.

Concerning this clone: Sequence at one end of the junction differs from germline and may be a read error. V gene TRBV5-1 combines with J gene TRBJ2-2; the D is unclear. The germline CDR1 and CDR2 sequences are SGHRS and YFSETQ. CDR3 length: 16 residues. The CDR3 reads CASNLAGTENTGELFF. In nucleotides, the CDR3 is TGCGCCAGCAACTTGGCCGGAACAGAGAACACCGGGGAGCTGTTTTTT.

In this sample, this clone turned up once. CDR3 in amino acids: CASSQREPNEQYF. CDR3 bases: TGCGCCAGCAGCCAGCGGGAACCCAACGAGCAGTACTTC. This chain uses TRBV23-1 with TRBJ2-7; 7 bases line up with TRBD2. TRBV23-1 is classed as an ORF, of uncertain function. The length of the CDR3 is 13 residues. The V gene end was trimmed by 6 bases and the J gene end by 5 bases; junction bases not matched to a gene: 7.

The chain couples TRBV4-1 to TRBJ2-2; tentatively, D is TRBD1 (6 bases). V dropped 4 bases and J dropped 1 base, with 7 bases sitting between them. Germline V CDR1 and CDR2: MGHRA, YSYEKL. There are 14 residues in the CDR3. The CDR3 loop reads CASSPQGNTGELFF. The DNA for the CDR3 is TGCGCCAGCAGCCCACAGGGGAACACCGGGGAGCTGTTTTTT.